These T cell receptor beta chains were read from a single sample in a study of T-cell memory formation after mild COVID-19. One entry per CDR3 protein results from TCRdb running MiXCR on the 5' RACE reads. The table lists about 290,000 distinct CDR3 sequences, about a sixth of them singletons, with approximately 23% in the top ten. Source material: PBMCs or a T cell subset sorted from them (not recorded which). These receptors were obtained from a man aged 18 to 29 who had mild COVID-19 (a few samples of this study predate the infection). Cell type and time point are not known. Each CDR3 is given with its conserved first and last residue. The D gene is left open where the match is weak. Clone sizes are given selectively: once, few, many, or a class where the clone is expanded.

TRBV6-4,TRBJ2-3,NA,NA,CASSDSESGSDTQYF,TGTGCCAGCAGTGACTCCGAGTCTGGTTCAGATACGCAGTATTTT
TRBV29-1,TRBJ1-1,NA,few,CSVALGNTEAFF,TGCAGCGTTGCGCTTGGGAACACTGAAGCTTTCTTT
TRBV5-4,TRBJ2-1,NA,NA,CASSPDGGPLNEQFF,TGTGCCAGCAGCCCTGACGGGGGACCCCTTAATGAGCAGTTCTTC
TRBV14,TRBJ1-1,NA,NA,CASSQDHWNTEAFF,TGTGCCAGCAGCCAAGATCATTGGAACACTGAAGCTTTCTTT
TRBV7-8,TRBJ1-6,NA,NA,CASSLVQQNSPLHF,TGTGCCAGCAGCTTAGTACAGCAAAATTCACCCCTCCACTTT
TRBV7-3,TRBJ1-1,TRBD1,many,CASSLGTGGKAFF,TGTGCCAGCAGCCTAGGGACAGGCGGAAAAGCTTTCTTT
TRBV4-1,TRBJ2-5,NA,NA,CASSQAGVSETQYF,TGCGCCAGCAGCCAAGCGGGAGTGTCGGAGACCCAGTACTTC
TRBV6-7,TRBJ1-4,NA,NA,CASSPRTASGGDEKLFF,TGTGCCAGCAGTCCTCGGACGGCGTCGGGGGGGGATGAAAAACTGTTTTTT
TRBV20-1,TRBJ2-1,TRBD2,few,CSARPRPTSGGYEQFF,TGCAGTGCTAGACCCCGTCCGACTAGCGGGGGCTACGAGCAGTTCTTC
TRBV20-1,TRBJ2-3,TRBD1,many,CSAVADRGGTDTQYF,TGCAGTGCCGTCGCGGACAGGGGCGGCACAGATACGCAGTATTTT
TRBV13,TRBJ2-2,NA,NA,CASSLVQDDGEQFF,TGTGCCAGCAGCTTGGTCCAGGATGACGGGGAGCAGTTTTTT
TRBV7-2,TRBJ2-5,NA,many,CASSLGSLFQETQYF,TGTGCCAGCAGCTTAGGGTCCCTGTTCCAAGAGACCCAGTACTTC
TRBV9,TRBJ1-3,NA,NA,CASSVPFRFSGNTIYF,TGTGCCAGCAGCGTACCCTTCAGATTCTCTGGAAACACCATATATTTT
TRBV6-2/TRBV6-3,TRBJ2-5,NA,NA,CASSPPAVLKETQYF,TGTGCCAGCAGTCCGCCAGCGGTGTTAAAAGAGACCCAGTACTTC
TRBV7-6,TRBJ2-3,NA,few,CASSPHNGWRTSTDTQYF,TGTGCCAGCAGCCCCCACAACGGTTGGCGGACTAGCACAGATACGCAGTATTTT
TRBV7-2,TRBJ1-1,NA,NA,CASSFHRDTEAFF,TGTGCCAGCAGCTTTCACAGAGACACTGAAGCTTTCTTT
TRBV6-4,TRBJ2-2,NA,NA,CASSASREIGTGELFF,TGTGCCAGCAGTGCTTCAAGGGAGATCGGTACCGGGGAGCTGTTTTTT
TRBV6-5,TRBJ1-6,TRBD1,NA,CASSWTGANSPLHF,TGTGCCAGCAGTTGGACAGGGGCTAATTCACCCCTCCACTTT
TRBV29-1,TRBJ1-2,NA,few,CSVGQRVGNYGYTF,TGCAGCGTGGGCCAGCGGGTCGGAAACTATGGCTACACCTTC
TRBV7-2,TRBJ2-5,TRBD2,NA,CASSLVAGGGETQYF,TGTGCCAGCAGCTTAGTCGCGGGGGGGGGAGAGACCCAGTACTTC
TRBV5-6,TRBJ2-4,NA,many,CASSFGRGWSKNIQYF,TGTGCCAGCAGCTTCGGCAGGGGCTGGTCCAAAAACATTCAGTACTTC
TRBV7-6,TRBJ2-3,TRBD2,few,CASSSRGGLDTQYF,TGTGCCAGCAGCTCGCGGGGGGGTCTGGATACGCAGTATTTT
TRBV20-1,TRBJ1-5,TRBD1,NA,CSARRGQRNQPQHF,TGCAGTGCTAGACGGGGACAGCGCAATCAGCCCCAGCATTTT
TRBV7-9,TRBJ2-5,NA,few,CASSALQETQYF,TGTGCCAGCAGCGCACTCCAAGAGACCCAGTACTTC
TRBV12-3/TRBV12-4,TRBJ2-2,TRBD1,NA,CASSYGQGGRELFF,TGTGCCAGCAGTTACGGACAGGGCGGGCGGGAGCTGTTTTTT
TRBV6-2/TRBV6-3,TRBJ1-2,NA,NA,CASSRTGGSLSGYTF,TGTGCCAGCAGTCGTACCGGGGGATCTTTAAGTGGCTACACCTTC
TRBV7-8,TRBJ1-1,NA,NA,CASSLGRVRNTEAFF,TGTGCCAGCAGCTTAGGACGGGTCCGGAACACTGAAGCTTTCTTT
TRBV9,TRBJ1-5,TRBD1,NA,CASSVQGGQPQHF,TGTGCCAGCAGCGTCCAGGGGGGTCAGCCCCAGCATTTT
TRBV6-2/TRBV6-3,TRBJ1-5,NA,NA,CASSPSAAGLSNQPQHF,TGTGCCAGCAGCCCATCCGCGGCAGGGCTTAGCAATCAGCCCCAGCATTTT
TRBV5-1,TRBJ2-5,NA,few,CASSKGDEETQYF,TGCGCCAGCAGCAAAGGGGATGAAGAGACCCAGTACTTC
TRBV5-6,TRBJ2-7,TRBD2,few,CASSAGGRNEQYF,TGTGCCAGCAGCGCCGGGGGGAGGAACGAGCAGTACTTC
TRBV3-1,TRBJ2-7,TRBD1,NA,CASSPEMPGQGAIGYEQYF,TGTGCCAGCAGCCCGGAAATGCCTGGACAGGGGGCAATTGGCTACGAGCAGTACTTC
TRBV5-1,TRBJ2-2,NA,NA,CASSLVGTDTGELFF,TGCGCCAGCAGCTTGGTCGGCACCGACACCGGGGAGCTGTTTTTT
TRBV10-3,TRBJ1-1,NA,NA,CAIRPDSGGFTFF,TGTGCCATCAGACCCGATTCGGGGGGGTTTACTTTCTTT
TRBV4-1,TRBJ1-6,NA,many,CASSQEPSGYSPLHF,TGCGCCAGCAGCCAAGAACCATCGGGGTATTCACCCCTCCACTTT
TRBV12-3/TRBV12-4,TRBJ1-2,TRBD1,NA,CASRRQGLLGGGYTF,TGTGCCAGCAGAAGACAGGGCCTCTTAGGTGGAGGCTACACCTTC
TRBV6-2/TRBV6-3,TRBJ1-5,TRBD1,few,CASSYLNGVGQGDSQPQHF,TGTGCCAGCAGTTACCTAAACGGAGTAGGACAGGGAGACAGTCAGCCCCAGCATTTT
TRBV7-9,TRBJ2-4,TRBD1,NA,CASSLVGQAKNIQYF,TGTGCCAGCAGCCTAGTGGGACAGGCCAAAAACATTCAGTACTTC
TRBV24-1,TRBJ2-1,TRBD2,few,CATSGPGLAGGKSSYNEQFF,TGTGCCACCAGTGGCCCGGGACTAGCGGGGGGAAAAAGCTCCTACAATGAGCAGTTCTTC
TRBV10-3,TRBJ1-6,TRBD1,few,CAISEQRGQGRSPLHF,TGTGCCATCAGTGAACAACGGGGACAGGGACGGTCACCCCTCCACTTT
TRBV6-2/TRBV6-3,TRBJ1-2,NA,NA,CASGRITNYGYTF,TGTGCCAGCGGACGGATTACCAACTATGGCTACACCTTC
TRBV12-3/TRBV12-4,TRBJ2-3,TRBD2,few,CASSLRTSGGARTDTQYF,TGTGCCAGCAGTCTCAGGACTAGCGGGGGGGCCCGCACAGATACGCAGTATTTT
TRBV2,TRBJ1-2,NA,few,CASGEGIGYTF,TGTGCCAGCGGGGAGGGTATCGGCTACACCTTC
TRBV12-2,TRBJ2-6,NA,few,CASRFGTGGSGANVLTF,TGTGCAAGTCGCTTCGGGACAGGGGGATCTGGGGCCAACGTCCTGACTTTC
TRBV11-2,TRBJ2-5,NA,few,CASRLKAWASPQETQYF,TGTGCCAGCAGACTAAAAGCATGGGCGTCTCCGCAAGAGACCCAGTACTTC
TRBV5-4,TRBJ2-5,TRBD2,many,CASSQTSGPETQYF,TGTGCCAGCAGCCAGACTAGCGGGCCAGAGACCCAGTACTTC
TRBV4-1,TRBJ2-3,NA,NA,CASSPALRDRTDTQYF,TGCGCCAGCAGCCCCGCCCTCAGGGATAGGACAGATACGCAGTATTTT
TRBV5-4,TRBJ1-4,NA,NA,CASSLQTNEKLFF,TGTGCCAGCAGCTTACAGACTAATGAAAAACTGTTTTTT
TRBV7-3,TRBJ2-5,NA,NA,CASSRRGSQETQYF,TGTGCCAGCAGCCGACGGGGTTCCCAAGAGACCCAGTACTTC
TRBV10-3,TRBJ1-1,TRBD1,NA,CAIGTTGGTEAFF,TGTGCCATCGGAACGACAGGGGGTACTGAAGCTTTCTTT
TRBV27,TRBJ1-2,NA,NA,CASSLDGTVTYGYTF,TGTGCCAGCAGTTTGGACGGAACGGTGACTTATGGCTACACCTTC